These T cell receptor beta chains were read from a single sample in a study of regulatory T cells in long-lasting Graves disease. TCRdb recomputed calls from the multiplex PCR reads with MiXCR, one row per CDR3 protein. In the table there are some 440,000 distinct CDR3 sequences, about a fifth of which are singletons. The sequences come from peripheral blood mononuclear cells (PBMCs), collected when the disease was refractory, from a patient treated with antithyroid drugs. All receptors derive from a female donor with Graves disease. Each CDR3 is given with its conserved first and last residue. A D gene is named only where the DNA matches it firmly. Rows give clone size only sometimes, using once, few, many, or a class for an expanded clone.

CASSPISGEANTGELFF TGTGCCAGCAGCCCCATCTCGGGGGAGGCGAACACCGGGGAGCTGTTTTTT TRBV13 . many TRBJ2-2
CASRRAVSNQPQHF TGTGCCAGCAGGAGGGCGGTAAGCAATCAGCCCCAGCATTTT TRBV6-2/TRBV6-3 . . TRBJ1-5
CASSLRDRAGGSNQPQHF TGCGCCAGCAGCCTCCGGGACAGGGCAGGAGGGAGCAATCAGCCCCAGCATTTT TRBV5-1 TRBD1 . TRBJ1-5
CSVAQIQETQYF TGCAGCGTTGCACAGATCCAAGAGACCCAGTACTTC TRBV29-1 . many TRBJ2-5
CAWSVGTGHYEQYF TGTGCCTGGAGTGTGGGGACAGGGCACTACGAGCAGTACTTC TRBV30 TRBD1 many TRBJ2-7
CAWSEVAVGSTEAFF TGTGCCTGGAGTGAAGTTGCCGTGGGTAGCACTGAAGCTTTCTTT TRBV30 . . TRBJ1-1
CASSGQRVRSNQPQHF TGTGCCAGCAGTGGACAACGAGTTAGAAGCAATCAGCCCCAGCATTTT TRBV12-3/TRBV12-4 . many TRBJ1-5
CASSWHYSYNSPLHF TGCGCCAGCAGCTGGCACTACTCCTATAATTCACCCCTCCACTTT TRBV5-1 . few TRBJ1-6
CASSLGNNQPQHF TGTGCCAGCAGTTTAGGAAACAATCAGCCCCAGCATTTT TRBV6-2/TRBV6-3 . many TRBJ1-5
CASSYGETNTGELFF TGTGCCAGCAGTTACGGCGAGACGAACACCGGGGAGCTGTTTTTT TRBV6-5 . . TRBJ2-2
CASSLNHRVTEAFF TGTGCCAGCAGTTTAAACCACAGGGTCACTGAAGCTTTCTTT TRBV27 . few TRBJ1-1
CASTDGPSYEQYF TGCGCCAGCACGGACGGACCCTCCTACGAGCAGTACTTC TRBV5-1 . . TRBJ2-7
CASSFQGPGELFF TGTGCCAGCAGCTTTCAGGGTCCCGGGGAGCTGTTTTTT TRBV7-3 . many TRBJ2-2
CATSSGQRSAEAFF TGTGCCACCAGCAGTGGACAGCGGAGTGCTGAAGCTTTCTTT TRBV15 . many TRBJ1-1
CASSHRRVNYSYTF TGTGCCAGCAGTCACCGCAGGGTTAACTATAGCTACACCTTC TRBV14 . . TRBJ1-2
CASSYSTTLGEQYF TGTGCCAGCAGTTACTCGACAACCCTGGGCGAGCAGTACTTC TRBV6-5 . many TRBJ2-7
CASSNIGTTEAFF TGTGCCAGCAGTAATATTGGGACAACTGAAGCTTTCTTT TRBV2 . many TRBJ1-1
CASSFKGGFHTGELFF TGTGCCAGCAGTTTTAAGGGGGGCTTTCACACCGGGGAGCTGTTTTTT TRBV28 . . TRBJ2-2
CASSRKGQGINGYTF TGTGCCAGCAGTCGAAAAGGACAGGGAATCAATGGCTACACCTTC TRBV12-3/TRBV12-4 TRBD1 . TRBJ1-2
CASSLIGGASYEQYF TGTGCCAGCAGTTTAATTGGGGGCGCCTCCTACGAGCAGTACTTC TRBV28 . . TRBJ2-7
CASSLAGVAGGYEQYF TGCGCCAGCAGCTTGGCCGGGGTAGCGGGAGGCTACGAGCAGTACTTC TRBV5-1 TRBD2 . TRBJ2-7
CASSPIGWDGYTF TGTGCCAGCAGCCCAATTGGGTGGGATGGCTACACCTTC TRBV28 . many TRBJ1-2
CAWSVGDSNRETQYF TGTGCCTGGAGTGTAGGGGACAGCAATAGGGAGACCCAGTACTTC TRBV30 TRBD1 many TRBJ2-5
CASSYGTTGGSEAFF TGTGCCAGCAGTTATGGAACGACAGGCGGAAGCGAAGCTTTCTTT TRBV6-5 . many TRBJ1-1
CASSHLPYEQYF TGTGCCAGTAGTCACCTCCCCTACGAGCAGTACTTC TRBV19 . . TRBJ2-7
CASSLWSVKRGGANVLTF TGTGCCAGCAGTTTATGGTCTGTGAAGCGGGGGGGGGCCAACGTCCTGACTTTC TRBV27 TRBD2 once TRBJ2-6
CATSRDSPSNQPQHF TGTGCCACCAGCAGAGATTCTCCTAGCAATCAGCCCCAGCATTTT TRBV15 . few TRBJ1-5
CASSFRGAAPYEQYF TGTGCCAGCAGTTTCCGGGGGGCCGCCCCCTACGAGCAGTACTTC TRBV28 . few TRBJ2-7
CASSPPGPNQPQHF TGTGCCAGCAGCCCTCCGGGGCCTAATCAGCCCCAGCATTTT TRBV7-9 . few TRBJ1-5
CASSKELAGSYEQYF TGTGCCAGCAGCAAGGAACTAGCGGGATCCTACGAGCAGTACTTC TRBV7-2 TRBD2 . TRBJ2-7
CASSGGYTEAFF TGTGCCAGCAGTGGCGGATACACTGAAGCTTTCTTT TRBV2 . many TRBJ1-1
CASRDFTGELFF TGTGCCAGCAGGGACTTCACCGGGGAGCTGTTTTTT TRBV6-1 . once TRBJ2-2
CASSGGGHVRYEQYF TGTGCCAGCAGCGGTGGGGGACACGTACGCTACGAGCAGTACTTC TRBV7-9 . many TRBJ2-7
CASSLAMGGHSYEQYF TGTGCCAGCAGTTTAGCCATGGGTGGCCACTCCTACGAGCAGTACTTC TRBV12-3/TRBV12-4 . many TRBJ2-7
CASSYYGAAGELFF TGCGCCAGCAGCTACTACGGGGCAGCCGGGGAGCTGTTTTTT TRBV5-1 . few TRBJ2-2
CSASRGPFTGELFF TGCAGCGCTAGCAGGGGGCCCTTCACCGGGGAGCTGTTTTTT TRBV29-1 TRBD1 many TRBJ2-2
CASSLMDSYEQYF TGTGCCAGCAGCTTGATGGATTCCTACGAGCAGTACTTC TRBV5-6 . . TRBJ2-7
CASSPGQGAETQYF TGTGCCAGCAGCCCGGGACAGGGGGCTGAGACCCAGTACTTC TRBV7-9 TRBD1 few TRBJ2-5
CASSLARRETQYF TGCGCCAGCAGCTTGGCCAGGAGAGAGACCCAGTACTTC TRBV5-1 . few TRBJ2-5
CSVDNGPYEQYF TGCAGCGTTGATAACGGTCCATACGAGCAGTACTTC TRBV29-1 . many TRBJ2-7